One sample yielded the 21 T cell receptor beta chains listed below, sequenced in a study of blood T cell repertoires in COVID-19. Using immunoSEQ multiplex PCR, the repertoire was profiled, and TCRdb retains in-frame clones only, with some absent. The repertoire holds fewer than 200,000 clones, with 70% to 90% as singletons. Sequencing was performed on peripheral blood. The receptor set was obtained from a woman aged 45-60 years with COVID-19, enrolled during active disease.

This CDR3 reads CAWSVETGPYEQYF. In DNA form, the CDR3 reads TGTGCCTGGAGTGTAGAAACAGGACCATACGAGCAGTACTTC. V is TRBV30 and J is TRBJ2-7; perhaps TRBD1 as D (5 bases). Germline V gene data show CDR1 as GTSNPN and CDR2 as SVGIG (reference sequence). This CDR3 spans 14 amino acids. V was clipped by 0 bases and J by 4 bases, with 13 bases between them. The entire variable domain, with the rest obtained from reference TRBV30 and TRBJ2-7, is as follows: SQTIHQWPATLVQPVGSPLSLECTVEGTSNPNLYWYRQAAGRGLQLLFYSVGIGQISSEVPQNLSASRPQDRQFILSSKKLLLSDSGFYLCAWSVETGPYEQYFGPGTRLTVT.

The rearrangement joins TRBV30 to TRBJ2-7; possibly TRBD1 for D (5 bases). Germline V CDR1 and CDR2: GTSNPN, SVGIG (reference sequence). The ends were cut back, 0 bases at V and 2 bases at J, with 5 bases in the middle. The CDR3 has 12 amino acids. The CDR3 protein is CAWSVGAYEQYF. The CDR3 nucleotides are TGTGCCTGGAGTGTAGGGGCCTACGAGCAGTACTTC.

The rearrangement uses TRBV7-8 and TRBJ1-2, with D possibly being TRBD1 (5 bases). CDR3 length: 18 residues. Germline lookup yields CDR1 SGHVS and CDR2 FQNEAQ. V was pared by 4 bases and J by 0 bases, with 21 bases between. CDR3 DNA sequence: TGTGCCAGCAGCTCCCAGTCGAGGGGAGGTTCATCTAACTATGGCTACACCTTC. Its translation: CASSSQSRGGSSNYGYTF.

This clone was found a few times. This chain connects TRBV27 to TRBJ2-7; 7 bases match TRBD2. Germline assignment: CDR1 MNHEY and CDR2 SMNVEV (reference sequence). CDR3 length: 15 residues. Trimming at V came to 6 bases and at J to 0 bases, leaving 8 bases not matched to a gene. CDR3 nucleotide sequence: TGTGCCAGCAGCCCTTACAGCGGGGCCTCCTACGAGCAGTACTTC. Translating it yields CASSPYSGASYEQYF.

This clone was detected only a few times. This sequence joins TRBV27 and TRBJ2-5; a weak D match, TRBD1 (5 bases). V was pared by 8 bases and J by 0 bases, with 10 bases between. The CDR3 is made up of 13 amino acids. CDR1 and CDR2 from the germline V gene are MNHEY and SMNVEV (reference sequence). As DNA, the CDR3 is TGTGCCAGCGGTTACAGGAACCAAGAGACCCAGTACTTC. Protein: CASGYRNQETQYF.

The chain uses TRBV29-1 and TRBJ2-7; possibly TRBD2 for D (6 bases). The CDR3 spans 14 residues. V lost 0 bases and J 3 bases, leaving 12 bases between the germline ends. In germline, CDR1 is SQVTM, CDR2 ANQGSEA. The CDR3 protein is CSVEDGLGGYEQYF. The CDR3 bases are TGCAGCGTTGAAGATGGCCTGGGGGGCTACGAGCAGTACTTC.

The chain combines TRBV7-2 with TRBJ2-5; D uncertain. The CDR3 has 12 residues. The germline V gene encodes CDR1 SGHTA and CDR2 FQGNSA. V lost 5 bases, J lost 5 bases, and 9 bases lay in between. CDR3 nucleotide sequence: TGTGCCAGCAGCGCCTCCGGGGAGACCCAGTACTTC. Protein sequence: CASSASGETQYF.

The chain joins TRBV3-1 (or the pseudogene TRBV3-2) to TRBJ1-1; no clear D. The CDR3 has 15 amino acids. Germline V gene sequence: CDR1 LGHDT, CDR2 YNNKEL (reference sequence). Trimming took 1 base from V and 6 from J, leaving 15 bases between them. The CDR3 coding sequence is TGTGCCAGCAGCCAAGTGTTACGTACTGGTGCTGAAGCTTTCTTT. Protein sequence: CASSQVLRTGAEAFF.

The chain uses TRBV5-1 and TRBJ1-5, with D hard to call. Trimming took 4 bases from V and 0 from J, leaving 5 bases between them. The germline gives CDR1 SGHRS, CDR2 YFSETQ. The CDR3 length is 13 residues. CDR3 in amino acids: CASSADSNQPQHF. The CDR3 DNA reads TGCGCCAGCAGCGCAGATAGCAATCAGCCCCAGCATTTT.

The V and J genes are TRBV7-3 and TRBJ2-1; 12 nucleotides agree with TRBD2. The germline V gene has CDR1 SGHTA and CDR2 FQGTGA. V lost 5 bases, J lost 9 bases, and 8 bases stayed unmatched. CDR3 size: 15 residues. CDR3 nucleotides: TGTGCCAGCAGCAATGGACTAGCGGGGATCACTGAGCAGTTCTTC. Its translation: CASSNGLAGITEQFF.

DNA for the CDR3: TGTGCCAGTAGTATACGGCAGGGAGGTGGTGAAAAACTGTTTTTT. It translates to CASSIRQGGGEKLFF. V is TRBV19 and J is TRBJ1-4; D is possibly TRBD1 (5 bases). The V end lost 2 bases, the J end lost 7 bases, and 14 bases lay between the germline ends. This CDR3 has 15 residues. Germline CDR1 and CDR2: LNHDA and SQIVND (reference sequence).

The CDR3 here is CATFFRGGELFF. The CDR3 nucleotides read TGTGCCACCTTTTTCCGAGGCGGGGAGCTGTTTTTT. The chain links TRBV6-5 to TRBJ2-2; D is unresolved. The V gene's germline CDR1 is MNHEY and CDR2 SVGAGI. This CDR3 has 12 amino acids. The ends were cut back, 10 bases at V and 7 bases at J, with 13 bases in the middle.

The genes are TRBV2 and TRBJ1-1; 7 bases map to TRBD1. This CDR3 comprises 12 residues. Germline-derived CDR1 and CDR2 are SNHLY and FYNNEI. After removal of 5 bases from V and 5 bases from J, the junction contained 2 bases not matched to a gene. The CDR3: CASSRQGTEAFF. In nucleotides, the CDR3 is TGTGCCAGCAGTCGACAGGGAACTGAAGCTTTCTTT.

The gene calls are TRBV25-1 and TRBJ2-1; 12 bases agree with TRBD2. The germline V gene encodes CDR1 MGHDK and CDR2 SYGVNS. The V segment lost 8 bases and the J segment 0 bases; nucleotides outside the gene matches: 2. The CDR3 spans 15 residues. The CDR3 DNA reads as TGTGCCAGCCGGACTAGCGGGGCCTCCTACAATGAGCAGTTCTTC. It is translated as CASRTSGASYNEQFF.

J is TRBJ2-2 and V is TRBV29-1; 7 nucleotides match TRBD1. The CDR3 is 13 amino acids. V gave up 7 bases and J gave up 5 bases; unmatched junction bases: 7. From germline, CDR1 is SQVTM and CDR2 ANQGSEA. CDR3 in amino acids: CSAQLQGTGELFF. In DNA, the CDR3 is TGCAGCGCCCAATTACAGGGGACCGGGGAGCTGTTTTTT.

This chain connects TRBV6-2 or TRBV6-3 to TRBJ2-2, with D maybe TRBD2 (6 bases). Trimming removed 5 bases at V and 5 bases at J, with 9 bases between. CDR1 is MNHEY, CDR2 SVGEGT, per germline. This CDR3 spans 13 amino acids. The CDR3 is CASSRDSTGELFF. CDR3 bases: TGTGCCAGCAGTAGGGACTCTACCGGGGAGCTGTTTTTT.

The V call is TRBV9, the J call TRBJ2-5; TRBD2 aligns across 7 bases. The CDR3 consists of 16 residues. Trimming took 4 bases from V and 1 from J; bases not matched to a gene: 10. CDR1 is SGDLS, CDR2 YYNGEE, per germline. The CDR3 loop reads CASSHPGLAVQETQYF. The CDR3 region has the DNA TGTGCCAGCAGCCACCCGGGGCTAGCGGTCCAAGAGACCCAGTACTTC. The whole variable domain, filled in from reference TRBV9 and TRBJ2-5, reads DSGVTQTPKHLITATGQRVTLRCSPRSGDLSVYWYQQSLDQGLQFLIQYYNGEERAKGNILERFSAQQFPDLHSELNLSSLELGDSALYFCASSHPGLAVQETQYFGPGTRLLVL.

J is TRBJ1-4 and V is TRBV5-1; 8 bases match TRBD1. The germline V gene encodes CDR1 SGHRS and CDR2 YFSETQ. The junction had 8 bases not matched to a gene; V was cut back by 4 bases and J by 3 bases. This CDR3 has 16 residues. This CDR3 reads CASSLGQGSSNEKLFF. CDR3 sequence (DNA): TGCGCCAGCAGCCTAGGACAGGGCAGTTCTAATGAAAAACTGTTTTTT.

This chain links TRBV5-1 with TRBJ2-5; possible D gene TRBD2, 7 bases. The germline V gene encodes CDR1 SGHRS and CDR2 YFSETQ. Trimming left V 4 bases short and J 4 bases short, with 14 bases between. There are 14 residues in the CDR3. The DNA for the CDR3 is TGCGCCAGCAGCCCATGGGGGGGCGTAGAGACCCAGTACTTC. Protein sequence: CASSPWGGVETQYF.

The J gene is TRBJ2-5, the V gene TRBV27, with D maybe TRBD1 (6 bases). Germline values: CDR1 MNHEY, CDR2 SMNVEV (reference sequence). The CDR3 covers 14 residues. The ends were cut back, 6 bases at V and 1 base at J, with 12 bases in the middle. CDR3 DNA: TGTGCCAGCAGCATGAGGGGGACCCAAGAGACCCAGTACTTC. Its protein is CASSMRGTQETQYF.

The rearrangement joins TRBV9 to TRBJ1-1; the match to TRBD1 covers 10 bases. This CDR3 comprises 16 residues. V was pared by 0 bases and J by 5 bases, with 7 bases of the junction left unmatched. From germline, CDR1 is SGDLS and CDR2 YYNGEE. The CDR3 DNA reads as TGTGCCAGCAGCGTAGCTAGAGACAGGGGGCGGACTGAAGCTTTCTTT. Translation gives CASSVARDRGRTEAFF.